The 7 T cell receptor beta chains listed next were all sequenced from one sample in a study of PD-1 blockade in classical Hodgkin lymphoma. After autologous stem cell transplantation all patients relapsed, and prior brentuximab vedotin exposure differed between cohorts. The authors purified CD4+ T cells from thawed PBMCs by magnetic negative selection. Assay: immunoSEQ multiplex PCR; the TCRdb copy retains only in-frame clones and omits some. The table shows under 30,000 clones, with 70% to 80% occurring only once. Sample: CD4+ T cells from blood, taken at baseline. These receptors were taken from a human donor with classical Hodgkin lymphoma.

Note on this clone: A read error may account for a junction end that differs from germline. CDR3 sequence (DNA): TGTGCCAGCAGTTGGGCCCTGTCCACACATACGCAGTATTTT. Its protein product is CASSWALSTHTQYF. V is TRBV6-5 and J is TRBJ2-3; no definite D call. Germline CDR1 and CDR2: MNHEY and SVGAGI. The CDR3 length is 14 residues.

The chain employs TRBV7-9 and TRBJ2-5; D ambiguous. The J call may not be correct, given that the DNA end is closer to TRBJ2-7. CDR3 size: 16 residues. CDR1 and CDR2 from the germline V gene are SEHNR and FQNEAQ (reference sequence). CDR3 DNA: TGTGCCAGCAGCTCGCCCGGCAATGTACAGTCCTACGAGCAGTACTTC. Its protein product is CASSSPGNVQSYEQYF.

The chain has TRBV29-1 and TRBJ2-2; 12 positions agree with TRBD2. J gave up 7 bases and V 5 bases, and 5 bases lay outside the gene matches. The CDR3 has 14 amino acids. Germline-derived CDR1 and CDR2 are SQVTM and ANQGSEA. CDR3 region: CSVSSGGAVGELFF. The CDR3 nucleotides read TGCAGCGTTTCTAGCGGGGGGGCCGTCGGGGAGCTGTTTTTT.

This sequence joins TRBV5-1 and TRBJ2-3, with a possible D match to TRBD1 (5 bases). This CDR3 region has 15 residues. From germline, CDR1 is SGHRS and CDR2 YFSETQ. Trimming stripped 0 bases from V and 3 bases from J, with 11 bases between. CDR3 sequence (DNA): TGCGCCAGCAGCTTGGAGTTTAGGGGAACAGATACGCAGTATTTT. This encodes CASSLEFRGTDTQYF.

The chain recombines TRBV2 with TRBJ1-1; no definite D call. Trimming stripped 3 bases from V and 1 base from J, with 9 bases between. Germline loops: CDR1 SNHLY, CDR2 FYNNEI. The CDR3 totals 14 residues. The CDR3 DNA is TGTGCCAGCAGTGATTATAGGGCGAACACTGAAGCTTTCTTT. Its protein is CASSDYRANTEAFF.

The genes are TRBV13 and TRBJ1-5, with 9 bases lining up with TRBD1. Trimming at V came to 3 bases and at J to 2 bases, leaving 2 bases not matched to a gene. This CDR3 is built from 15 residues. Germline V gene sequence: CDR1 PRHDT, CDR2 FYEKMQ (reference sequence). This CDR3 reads CASSLGQGGNQPQHF. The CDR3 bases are TGTGCCAGCAGCTTGGGACAGGGCGGCAATCAGCCCCAGCATTTT.

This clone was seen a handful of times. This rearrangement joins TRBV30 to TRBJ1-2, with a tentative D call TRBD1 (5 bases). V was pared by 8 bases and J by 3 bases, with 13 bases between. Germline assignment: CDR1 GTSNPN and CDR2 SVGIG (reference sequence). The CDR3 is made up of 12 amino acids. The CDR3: CARTGTYYGYTF. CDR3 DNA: TGTGCCCGGACCGGGACCTACTATGGCTACACCTTC. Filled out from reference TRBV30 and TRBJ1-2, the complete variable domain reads SQTIHQWPATLVQPVGSPLSLECTVEGTSNPNLYWYRQAAGRGLQLLFYSVGIGQISSEVPQNLSASRPQDRQFILSSKKLLLSDSGFYLCARTGTYYGYTFGSGTRLTVV.